This entry concerns a single T cell receptor (beta chain). Antigen unknown. These data originate in a study of cytomegalovirus exposure and HLA in healthy donors. Notes on the study in general: The study listed around 150 cytomegalovirus-associated TCR beta chains. Highest at DRB1 and lowest at HLA-C, TCR association rates differed among HLA loci in a later analysis.

Though nominally healthy at sampling, donors likely had unrecorded immune exposures. Primers for the PCR totalled 60 Vbeta and 13 Jbeta. The method was immunoSEQ multiplex PCR; TCRdb's version includes in-frame clones alone and lacks a portion of them. This sample has around 84,000 clones; around 77% occur once, and the top ten carry around 3.2%. Germline values: CDR1 MDHEN, CDR2 SYDVKM. This CDR3 region has 13 residues. Between the trimmed V and J ends, which lost 3 bases and 6 bases, there was a span of 12 bases. Input material: PBMCs. This TCR came from a man between 45 and 60 years old in good health and CMV-seronegative. The rearrangement uses TRBV28 and TRBJ2-7; maybe TRBD1 (5 bases). The CDR3 region has the DNA TGTGCCAGCAGTTTCCAGGGTGTCCGCGAGCAGTACTTC. This gives the protein CASSFQGVREQYF.